These 29 T cell receptor beta chains share one sample of origin, sequenced in a study of early T cells in non-severe SARS-CoV-2 infection. TCRdb re-derived calls from the 5' RACE reads in MiXCR, one entry per CDR3 protein. This sample has around 88,000 distinct CDR3 sequences, with roughly an eighth found just once. Sequencing was performed on whole blood. The receptors were sampled from an adult who was a healthcare worker with PCR-confirmed SARS-CoV-2 infection or an uninfected control (not recorded which).

Only a few counts were recorded for this clonotype. V gene TRBV2 combines with J gene TRBJ2-4, with TRBD2 identical over 12 bases. The CDR3 has 15 residues. Trimming cost V 5 bases and J 6 bases; bases outside gene matches: 5. Germline-derived CDR1 and CDR2 are SNHLY and FYNNEI. The CDR3 DNA is TGTGCCAGCAGTTTGACTAGCGGGAGAGGAAACATTCAGTACTTC. Encoded protein: CASSLTSGRGNIQYF.

The chain has TRBV5-1 and TRBJ1-1; TRBD1 matches at 8 bases. The CDR3 consists of 14 residues. Germline V gene lookup returns CDR1 SGHRS and CDR2 YFSETQ. J gave up 7 bases and V 1 base, and 6 bases lay outside the gene matches. The CDR3 spells CASSLTGGNSEAFF. The CDR3 coding sequence is TGCGCCAGCAGCTTGACAGGGGGAAATAGTGAAGCTTTCTTT.

The chain is built from TRBV4-1 and TRBJ2-5; D is ambiguous. V lost 1 base to trimming and J lost 0 bases, with 18 bases between them. The CDR3 spans 18 residues. CDR1 MGHRA and CDR2 YSYEKL come from the germline V gene. The CDR3 DNA follows: TGCGCCAGCAGCCAAGTAAAGTTGCAGGAGCTGTACCAAGAGACCCAGTACTTC. Translated: CASSQVKLQELYQETQYF.

CDR3 loop: CASSVVDSTEAFF. CDR3 nucleotides: TGTGCCAGCAGCGTAGTGGACAGCACTGAAGCTTTCTTT. The chain has TRBV9 and TRBJ1-1, with D possibly matching TRBD1 (6 bases). Germline V gene data show CDR1 as SGDLS and CDR2 as YYNGEE. Trimming removed 0 bases from V and 4 bases from J, with 7 bases in between. This CDR3 has 13 amino acids.

This clonotype came up many times. The chain couples TRBV2 to TRBJ1-1; 10 bases are shared with TRBD1. Germline lookup yields CDR1 SNHLY and CDR2 FYNNEI. The CDR3 loop spans 14 amino acids. V dropped 7 bases and J dropped 3; count of bases not matched to a gene: 5. The chain's CDR3 is CASTRQGADTEAFF. DNA of the CDR3: TGTGCCAGCACTCGACAGGGGGCAGACACTGAAGCTTTCTTT.

In this sample, this clonotype turned up many times. The V call is TRBV18, the J call TRBJ2-2, with 7 bases matching TRBD1. The V segment lost 5 bases and the J segment 5 bases; nucleotides outside the gene matches: 8. The CDR3 is 15 residues long. Germline V gene data show CDR1 as KGHSH and CDR2 as LQKENI. This chain's CDR3 is CASSSRQGQTGELFF. For the CDR3, the DNA is TGTGCCAGCTCATCGAGACAGGGACAGACCGGGGAGCTGTTTTTT.

In its sample, this clonotype was seen a few times. The V and J genes are TRBV4-1 and TRBJ2-7; TRBD1 might be the D (5 bases). Germline V CDR1 and CDR2: MGHRA, YSYEKL. V was pared by 4 bases and J by 5 bases, with 18 bases between. CDR3 size: 15 residues. CDR3 coding DNA: TGCGCCAGCAGCCCCAGATTCGCAGGGAACCACGAGCAGTACTTC. Its protein product is CASSPRFAGNHEQYF.

The chain uses TRBV2 and TRBJ1-2, with 7 bases lining up with TRBD1. Germline-derived CDR1 and CDR2 are SNHLY and FYNNEI. The J segment lost 8 bases and the V segment lost 4 bases, leaving 7 bases of the junction unmatched. The CDR3 is made up of 13 amino acids. CDR3 region: CASSGQGIGGYTF. In DNA form, the CDR3 reads TGTGCCAGCAGTGGACAGGGAATAGGAGGCTACACCTTC.

The table lists this clonotype with many counts. The chain couples TRBV2 to TRBJ2-1; 7 bases fit TRBD2. The CDR3 extends over 16 amino acids. Losses at the gene ends were 4 bases for V and 0 bases for J; bases not matched to a gene: 6. CDR1 is SNHLY and CDR2 is FYNNEI in the germline V gene. Here the CDR3 DNA reads TGTGCCAGCAGTGTTCAGGCGGGGGACTCCTACAATGAGCAGTTCTTC. Translated, it gives CASSVQAGDSYNEQFF. The variable domain in full, completed from reference TRBV2 and TRBJ2-1, reads EPEVTQTPSHQVTQMGQEVILRCVPISNHLYFYWYRQILGQKVEFLVSFYNNEISEKSEIFDDQFSVERPDGSNFTLKIRSTKLEDSAMYFCASSVQAGDSYNEQFFGPGTRLTVL.

This clonotype was seen at least ten times. This sequence joins TRBV20-1 and TRBJ1-1; tentatively, D is TRBD1 (5 bases). The CDR3 runs to 10 residues. Trimming left V 4 bases short and J 11 bases short, with 11 bases between. Germline V gives CDR1 DFQATT, CDR2 SNEGSKA (reference sequence). CDR3 loop: CSATPGSAFF. In DNA, the CDR3 is TGCAGTGCTACACCAGGGTCCGCTTTCTTT.

This clonotype was picked up a small number of times. The rearrangement uses TRBV29-1 and TRBJ1-2, with a weak D call TRBD1 (5 bases). The CDR3 is made up of 13 amino acids. V was cut by 6 bases and J by 7 bases, with 18 bases left in between. In germline, CDR1 is SQVTM, CDR2 ANQGSEA. CDR3 sequence reads: CSVGDSLSSGYTF. The CDR3 nucleotides read TGCAGCGTCGGGGACTCCCTTTCAAGTGGCTACACCTTC.

In this sample, this clonotype turned up many times. The rearrangement joins TRBV12-3 or TRBV12-4 to TRBJ1-1; D remains ambiguous. This CDR3 is 13 amino acids long. Trimming left V 4 bases short and J 0 bases short, with 6 bases between. CDR3 nucleotides: TGTGCCAGCAGTTCCCAGATGAACACTGAAGCTTTCTTT. Translating gives CASSSQMNTEAFF.

This clonotype was recorded a few times. The chain employs TRBV5-1 and TRBJ2-1; TRBD1 aligns across 12 bases. Trimming at V came to 5 bases and at J to 7 bases, leaving 7 bases not matched to a gene. CDR1 and CDR2 from the germline V gene are SGHRS and YFSETQ. The CDR3 has 15 amino acids. DNA for the CDR3: TGCGCCAGCAGGCTGGGACAGGGGGCGGATAATGAGCAGTTCTTC. It specifies CASRLGQGADNEQFF.

This clonotype occurred many times. The V gene is TRBV20-1, the J gene TRBJ2-1; the match to TRBD1 covers 10 bases. The CDR3 consists of 14 residues. CDR1 DFQATT and CDR2 SNEGSKA come from the germline V gene (reference sequence). The CDR3 loop is CSYTGTGARNEQFF. CDR3 coding DNA: TGCAGCTACACCGGGACAGGGGCTAGGAATGAGCAGTTCTTC.

This clonotype was observed many times. The chain employs TRBV18 and TRBJ1-1, with 8 bases lining up with TRBD1. The CDR3 covers 14 residues. The ends lost 6 bases at V and 4 bases at J; junction bases unmatched: 7. The germline gives CDR1 KGHSH, CDR2 LQKENI. Written as DNA, the CDR3 is TGTGCCAGCTCTCGGACAGGGATCGGCACTGAAGCTTTCTTT. Amino acids: CASSRTGIGTEAFF.

This clonotype was picked up a small number of times. The chain joins TRBV29-1 to TRBJ1-1; D uncertain. Trimming removed 4 bases at V and 5 bases at J, with 11 bases between. Germline V lookup: CDR1 SQVTM, CDR2 ANQGSEA. This CDR3 is built from 12 residues. The CDR3 DNA is TGCAGCGTTGCTTTCCCGGCGACTGAAGCTTTCTTT. Translation: CSVAFPATEAFF.

This clonotype was counted a few times. This sequence joins TRBV7-9 and TRBJ2-2, with unresolved D. The CDR3 has 17 residues. V lost 2 bases and J 4 bases, leaving 17 bases between the germline ends. Germline CDR1 and CDR2: SEHNR and FQNEAQ (reference sequence). CDR3 nucleotide sequence: TGTGCCAGCAGCTTACAGGAGTATAGCTCAGTCACCGGGGAGCTGTTTTTT. Translated, it gives CASSLQEYSSVTGELFF.

The chain recombines TRBV21-1 with TRBJ1-5; the table's TRBD1 call for D was not verified on the DNA. TRBV21-1 is a known pseudogene. The CDR3 runs 16 residues. In nucleotides, the CDR3 is TGTGCCAGCAGCAAAGGGCTAGGGGGCGCGGGGCAGCCCCAGCATTTT. It encodes CASSKGLGGAGQPQHF.

This clonotype has at least ten counts. The V and J genes are TRBV27 and TRBJ2-6; TRBD1 is a possible D gene (7 bases). The germline V gene has CDR1 MNHEY and CDR2 SMNVEV (reference sequence). Trimming shortened V by 4 bases and J by 1 base, and 17 bases separated the two germline ends. The CDR3 spans 18 residues. The CDR3 coding sequence is TGTGCCAGCAGTTCCAGGGGGGAGAGGTGGTCTGGGGCCAACGTCCTGACTTTC. Translation gives CASSSRGERWSGANVLTF.

This clonotype was counted many times. The chain couples TRBV20-1 to TRBJ2-3, with 8 bases identical to TRBD1. The CDR3 loop spans 16 amino acids. The germline V gene encodes CDR1 DFQATT and CDR2 SNEGSKA (reference sequence). J gave up 0 bases and V 3 bases, and 8 bases lay outside the gene matches. The CDR3 here is CSARLATGESTDTQYF. CDR3 DNA: TGCAGTGCTAGGCTGGCGACAGGGGAAAGCACAGATACGCAGTATTTT.

This clonotype has only a few counts. This rearrangement joins TRBV4-1 to TRBJ2-7, with 9 bases matching TRBD2. Germline V gene sequence: CDR1 MGHRA, CDR2 YSYEKL. This CDR3 comprises 15 residues. The ends lost 2 bases at V and 6 bases at J; junction bases unmatched: 8. The chain's CDR3 is CASSQQTAGGREQYF. The DNA of the CDR3 is TGCGCCAGCAGCCAACAAACGGCGGGAGGGCGCGAGCAGTACTTC.

This clonotype appeared a few times. V is TRBV3-1 and J is TRBJ2-3, with 9 bases that match TRBD1. The CDR3 has 20 residues. V shed 5 bases and J 1 base; nucleotides not matched to a gene: 19. CDR1 and CDR2 (germline): LGHDT, YNNKEL (reference sequence). The CDR3 region is CASSKRRDRDPERRTDTQYF. CDR3 nucleotides: TGTGCCAGCAGCAAAAGGCGGGACAGGGATCCGGAACGGCGCACAGATACGCAGTATTTT.

V usage is TRBV3-1 and J usage is TRBJ1-3; D unclear. Trimming removed 0 bases at V and 4 bases at J, with 10 bases between. This CDR3 contains 15 residues. Per the germline V gene, CDR1 is LGHDT and CDR2 is YNNKEL (reference sequence). The CDR3 nucleotides read TGTGCCAGCAGCCAAGATGCCAGCAAGGGAAACACCATATATTTT. Translating it yields CASSQDASKGNTIYF.

In this sample, this clonotype turned up a few times. The chain carries TRBV30 and TRBJ2-7; D might be TRBD2 (5 bases). The ends were cut back, 3 bases at V and 0 bases at J, with 9 bases in the middle. Germline V gene lookup returns CDR1 GTSNPN and CDR2 SVGIG (reference sequence). This CDR3 has 13 residues. The CDR3 loop is CAWSGKPSYEQYF. DNA of the CDR3: TGTGCCTGGAGCGGGAAACCCTCCTACGAGCAGTACTTC.

This clonotype was counted a few times. The V and J genes are TRBV7-9 and TRBJ2-3, with D possibly being TRBD1 (5 bases). The CDR3 has 15 residues. The germline V gene encodes CDR1 SEHNR and CDR2 FQNEAQ (reference sequence). Trimming took 3 bases from V and 4 from J, leaving 14 bases between them. CDR3 amino acids: CASSFVGPAPDTQYF. The CDR3 nucleotides are TGTGCCAGCAGCTTCGTGGGGCCCGCGCCAGATACGCAGTATTTT.

The V call is TRBV10-3, the J call TRBJ2-5; 11 positions match TRBD2. Per germline, CDR1 ENHRY and CDR2 SYGVKD. This CDR3 contains 14 residues. V shed 8 bases, J shed 2 bases, and the junction held 4 bases outside the gene matches. In DNA, the CDR3 is TGTGCCATCGGCGGGACTAGCGGTCAAGAGACCCAGTACTTC. Its protein is CAIGGTSGQETQYF.

The chain has TRBV7-7 and TRBJ2-1; 8 nucleotides agree with TRBD2. The germline V gene has CDR1 SSHAT and CDR2 FNYEAQ (reference sequence). V was clipped by 1 base and J by 5 bases; unmatched bases: 7. The CDR3 contains 16 residues. This CDR3 reads CASSLEPAGVNNEQFF. CDR3 nucleotides: TGTGCCAGCAGCTTAGAGCCAGCGGGAGTGAACAATGAGCAGTTCTTC.

This clonotype was picked up a small number of times. The chain couples TRBV19 to TRBJ2-7; TRBD1 matches 7 bases. The CDR3 is 13 residues long. In germline, CDR1 is LNHDA, CDR2 SQIVND (reference sequence). The V segment lost 5 bases and the J segment 2 bases; nucleotides outside the gene matches: 3. CDR3 protein: CASSEGQTYEQYF. Written as DNA, the CDR3 is TGTGCCAGTAGTGAGGGACAGACCTACGAGCAGTACTTC.

This sequence joins TRBV12-5 and TRBJ2-7, with a tentative D call TRBD1 (6 bases). This CDR3 is 16 amino acids long. V was pared by 7 bases and J by 3 bases, with 22 bases between. Germline-derived CDR1 and CDR2 are LGHNT and FRNRAP. The CDR3 protein is CASAAGDNRLRYEQYF. The CDR3, as DNA: TGTGCTAGTGCCGCCGGGGACAATCGTTTGCGCTACGAGCAGTACTTC.